This T cell receptor (beta chain) emerged from a study of regulatory T cells in long-lasting Graves disease. Time point indicated: newly diagnosed GD, antithyroid drugs for less than 3 months. Extracted RNA from PBMCs served as the source of the TCR library. Building the TCR beta libraries relied on iRepertoire HTBI primers, and CDR3 regions underwent Arm-PCR. TCRdb passed the multiplex PCR reads through MiXCR, listing each CDR3 protein once. Of roughly 410,000 distinct CDR3 sequences in the sample, roughly 15% were seen once. At least ten counts were recorded for this clonotype. This CDR3 is 15 amino acids long. V was cut by 6 bases and J by 6 bases, with 17 bases left in between. The germline CDR1 and CDR2 sequences are MNHNS and SASEGT. This sample also appeared in a second study, on T cells in Graves' hyperthyroidism and ophthalmopathy.

This TCR derives from a middle-aged woman with Graves disease. The rearrangement joins TRBV6-1 to TRBJ2-2, with D maybe TRBD1 (6 bases). The source material was peripheral blood mononuclear cells (PBMCs), sampled at new diagnosis, from a patient treated with antithyroid drugs. The CDR3 reads CASRLTGSGAGELFF. For the CDR3, the DNA is TGTGCCAGCAGATTGACAGGTTCGGGCGCCGGGGAGCTGTTTTTT.